The 16 T cell receptor beta chains presented below share a single source sample, sequenced in a study of T cell repertoires in cytomegalovirus infection. TCRdb re-called the reads through MiXCR, storing one row per CDR3 protein. The data show approximately 500,000 distinct CDR3 sequences, with 15% to 20% seen just once and about 24% held by the top ten. Sequenced input: CD8+ T cells from PBMCs. These receptors were taken from a human donor in good health (CMV status not recorded). Some clones in this sample may be carry-over from other donors' samples.

This clonotype was found a few times. The J gene is TRBJ2-7, the V gene TRBV4-2, with TRBD2 matching over 7 bases. CDR1 and CDR2 (germline): LGHNA, YNFKEQ. V dropped 0 bases and J dropped 3; count of bases not matched to a gene: 8. This CDR3 is 16 amino acids long. CDR3 sequence: CASSQDLGGSSYEQYF. CDR3 nucleotides: TGTGCCAGCAGCCAAGATCTTGGCGGGAGTAGCTACGAGCAGTACTTC.

The chain uses TRBV29-1 and TRBJ1-1, with 9 bases matching TRBD1. This CDR3 region has 12 residues. The J segment lost 5 bases and the V segment lost 3 bases, leaving 1 base of the junction unmatched. CDR1 is SQVTM and CDR2 is ANQGSEA in the germline V gene. The CDR3 sequence: CSVDGQGTEAFF. In DNA, the CDR3 is TGCAGCGTTGACGGACAGGGGACTGAAGCTTTCTTT.

This clonotype was observed at least ten times. V is TRBV12-3 or TRBV12-4 and J is TRBJ1-2, with 9 bases identical to TRBD1. The junction had 12 bases not matched to a gene; V was cut back by 5 bases and J by 8 bases. This CDR3 comprises 15 residues. CDR3 loop: CASSPLTGGRDGYTF. The CDR3 bases are TGTGCCAGCAGTCCACTGACAGGGGGGAGAGACGGCTACACCTTC.

This clonotype was seen more than once but under ten times. The rearrangement links TRBV12-5 to TRBJ1-1; D is unclear. The length of the CDR3 is 13 residues. V was trimmed by 7 bases and J by 0 bases, leaving 9 bases between them. From germline, CDR1 is LGHNT and CDR2 FRNRAP. CDR3 protein: CASERDMNTEAFF. The CDR3 nucleotides read TGTGCTAGTGAGCGGGATATGAACACTGAAGCTTTCTTT.

In the case of this clonotype: This sequence may be a read error, since a much larger clone differs from it by one base. V gene TRBV7-6 combines with J gene TRBJ1-6; TRBD1 might be the D (5 bases). Germline V lookup: CDR1 SGHVS, CDR2 FNYEAQ. The CDR3 is made up of 14 amino acids. CDR3 amino acids: CASSFAGKDSPLNF. The DNA of the CDR3 is TGTGCCAGCAGCTTCGCAGGGAAAGATTCACCCCTCAACTTT.

This clonotype has a handful of counts. This sequence joins TRBV15 and TRBJ2-3, with D possibly called TRBD1 or TRBD2 (5 bases each). The CDR3 is 14 residues long. The germline V and J ends were trimmed by 0 bases and 4 bases, with 8 bases remaining between them. Germline V CDR1 and CDR2: LNHNV, YYDKDF (reference sequence). CDR3 DNA sequence: TGTGCCACCAGCAGAGAGTTGGGGGCAGATACGCAGTATTTT. It specifies CATSRELGADTQYF.

The CDR3 reads CASSLVAGGRSEQFF. The CDR3 bases are TGTGCCAGCAGTTTAGTTGCGGGAGGGAGGAGTGAGCAGTTCTTC. This chain joins TRBV28 and TRBJ2-1; 9 bases line up with TRBD2. Germline lookup yields CDR1 MDHEN and CDR2 SYDVKM. V trimming: 2 bases; J trimming: 9 bases; junction bases outside the gene matches: 8. The CDR3 has 15 amino acids.

The table lists this clonotype with many counts. V usage is TRBV7-2 and J usage is TRBJ1-5; 8 nucleotides align to TRBD1. V lost 5 bases and J lost 7; bases outside the gene matches: 4. Germline CDR1 SGHTA, CDR2 FQGNSA. The length of the CDR3 is 13 residues. The CDR3 protein is CASSGTGGQPQHF. The CDR3 DNA is TGTGCCAGCAGCGGCACAGGGGGACAGCCCCAGCATTTT.

This clonotype showed up just a few times. This chain uses TRBV30 with TRBJ2-1, with no clear D. Germline loops: CDR1 GTSNPN, CDR2 SVGIG (reference sequence). V dropped 0 bases and J dropped 5 bases, with 8 bases sitting between them. The CDR3 sequence is 13 residues long. The CDR3 spells CAWSVLLDNEQFF. For the CDR3, the DNA is TGTGCCTGGAGTGTCCTCCTGGACAATGAGCAGTTCTTC. Drawing the rest from reference TRBV30 and TRBJ2-1, the complete variable domain is SQTIHQWPATLVQPVGSPLSLECTVEGTSNPNLYWYRQAAGRGLQLLFYSVGIGQISSEVPQNLSASRPQDRQFILSSKKLLLSDSGFYLCAWSVLLDNEQFFGPGTRLTVL.

The V and J genes are TRBV5-4 and TRBJ1-1; D is ambiguous. The V end lost 1 base, the J end lost 12 bases, and 13 bases lay between the germline ends. CDR3 length: 12 residues. Germline CDR1 SGHNT, CDR2 YYREEE (reference sequence). The CDR3 DNA reads TGTGCCAGCAGCTTGACGCGGGGAGTGACTTTCTTT. It codes for CASSLTRGVTFF.

This chain connects TRBV19 to TRBJ2-3; tentative D call: TRBD2 (7 bases). Germline values: CDR1 LNHDA, CDR2 SQIVND (reference sequence). The CDR3 runs to 16 residues. V was clipped by 5 bases and J by 2 bases, with 17 bases between them. CDR3: CASSDRGRGTTDTQYF. CDR3 DNA sequence: TGTGCCAGTAGTGATCGGGGGCGGGGGACCACAGATACGCAGTATTTT.

This clonotype was detected many times. The rearrangement uses TRBV12-3 or TRBV12-4 and TRBJ2-5, with D hard to call. Trimming took 5 bases from V and 2 from J, leaving 9 bases between them. The CDR3 sequence is 13 residues long. This CDR3 reads CASSPQAQETQYF. CDR3 in DNA: TGTGCCAGCAGTCCCCAGGCTCAAGAGACCCAGTACTTC.

This clonotype has ten or more counts. The genes are TRBV11-2 and TRBJ1-1; the D gene is possibly TRBD1 (5 bases). Germline V gene data show CDR1 as SGHAT and CDR2 as FQNNGV. The CDR3 length is 13 residues. Between the trimmed V and J ends, which lost 4 bases and 3 bases, there was a span of 9 bases. As DNA, the CDR3 is TGTGCCAGCAGCTCGGGGGGGGACACTGAAGCTTTCTTT. It translates to CASSSGGDTEAFF.

Regarding this clonotype: A much larger clone lies one base from this, so it may be a read error. J is TRBJ1-5 and V is TRBV5-5, with TRBD1 identical over 9 bases. CDR1 and CDR2 (germline): SGHKS, YYEKEE (reference sequence). The CDR3 extends over 14 amino acids. CDR3 coding DNA: TGTGTCAGCAGCTCGGGACAGGGAAGACAGCCCCAGCATTTT. Translating gives CVSSSGQGRQPQHF. The full variable domain, completed using reference TRBV5-5 and TRBJ1-5, is DAGVTQSPTHLIKTRGQQVTLRCSPISGHKSVSWYQQVLGQGPQFIFQYYEKEERGRGNFPDRFSARQFPNYSSELNVNALLLGDSALYLCVSSSGQGRQPQHFGDGTRLSIL.

This clonotype was seen repeatedly, ten times or more. The rearrangement uses TRBV7-8 and TRBJ1-3; D perhaps matches TRBD1 (6 bases). Germline V CDR1 and CDR2: SGHVS, FQNEAQ. Trimming took 5 bases from V and 1 from J, leaving 12 bases between them. CDR3 size: 15 residues. The DNA for the CDR3 is TGTGCCAGCAGCCCGGACAGTGCATCTGGAAACACCATATATTTT. Protein product: CASSPDSASGNTIYF.

This clonotype has ten or more counts. The chain couples TRBV7-9 to TRBJ2-1; 7 bases agree with TRBD2. This CDR3 contains 14 residues. Losses at the gene ends were 2 bases for V and 5 bases for J; bases not matched to a gene: 3. Germline V CDR1 and CDR2: SEHNR, FQNEAQ (reference sequence). CDR3 DNA sequence: TGTGCCAGCAGCTTACTAGCGGATAACAATGAGCAGTTCTTC. It translates to CASSLLADNNEQFF.